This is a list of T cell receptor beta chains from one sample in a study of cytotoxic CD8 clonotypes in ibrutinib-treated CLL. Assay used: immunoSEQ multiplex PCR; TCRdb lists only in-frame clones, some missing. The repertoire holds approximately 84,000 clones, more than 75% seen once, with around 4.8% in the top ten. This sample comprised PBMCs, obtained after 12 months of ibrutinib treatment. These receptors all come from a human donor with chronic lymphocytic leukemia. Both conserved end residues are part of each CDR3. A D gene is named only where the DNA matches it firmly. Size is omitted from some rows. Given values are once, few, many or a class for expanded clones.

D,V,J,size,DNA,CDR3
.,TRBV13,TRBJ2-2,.,TGTGCCAGCAGGGGGTGGACCGGGGAGCTGTTTTTT,CASRGWTGELFF
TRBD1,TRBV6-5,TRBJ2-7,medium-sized,TGTGCCAGCACCCGACAGGGGGGCGAGCAGTACTTC,CASTRQGGEQYF
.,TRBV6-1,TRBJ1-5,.,TGTGCCAGCCGCCGGGACCCAAATAGCAATCAGCCCCAGCATTTT,CASRRDPNSNQPQHF
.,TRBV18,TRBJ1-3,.,TGTGCCAGCTCACGGGACCCGGTCTCTGGAAACACCATATATTTT,CASSRDPVSGNTIYF
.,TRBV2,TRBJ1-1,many,TGTGCCAGCATTGGGTCGGAGATGAACACTGAAGCTTTCTTT,CASIGSEMNTEAFF
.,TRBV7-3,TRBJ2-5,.,TGTGCCAGCAGCACAGGGGTAGCGGGAGAGACCCAGTACTTC,CASSTGVAGETQYF
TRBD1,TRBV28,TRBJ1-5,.,TGTGCCAGCAACAAGGCCTTGACAGGGAGGCAGCCCCAGCATTTT,CASNKALTGRQPQHF
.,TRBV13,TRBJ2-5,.,TGTGCCAGCAGCTTAGGCAGGGGTGGGGAGACCCAGTACTTC,CASSLGRGGETQYF
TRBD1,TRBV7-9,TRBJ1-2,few,TGTGCCAGCAGCTCGCCAGGGGGCGGCTACACCTTC,CASSSPGGGYTF
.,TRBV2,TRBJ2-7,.,TGTGCCAGCTGGGGTTTGCGGGGAGGTAAAGAGCAGTACTTC,CASWGLRGGKEQYF
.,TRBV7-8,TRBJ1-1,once,TGTGCCAGCAGCGGTCGGGGGTCCCACACTGAAGCTTTCTTT,CASSGRGSHTEAFF
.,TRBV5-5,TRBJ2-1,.,TGTGCCAGCAGCCGCCTCGGTAGCGCGAACAATGAGCAGTTCTTC,CASSRLGSANNEQFF
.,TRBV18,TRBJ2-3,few,TGTGCCAGCTCCCCTTCCGGCACAGATACGCAGTATTTT,CASSPSGTDTQYF
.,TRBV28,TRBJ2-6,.,TGTGCCAGCAGGCAGGGGTCTGGGGCCAACGTCCTGACTTTC,CASRQGSGANVLTF
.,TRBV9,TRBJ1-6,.,TGTGCCAGCAGCGTAGGAGTGGACGGTTCACCCCTCCACTTT,CASSVGVDGSPLHF
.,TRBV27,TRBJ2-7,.,TGTGCCAGCAGTAGTGGCTGGGGAGAGTACTTC,CASSSGWGEYF
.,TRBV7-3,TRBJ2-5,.,TGTGCCAGCAGCACCGAGGCGGGCGCGACCCAGTACTTC,CASSTEAGATQYF
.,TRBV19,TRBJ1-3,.,TGTGCCAGTAGCGGTGCGGGAAACACCATATATTTT,CASSGAGNTIYF
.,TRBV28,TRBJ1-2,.,TGTGCCAGCAGTATATGGCAGGGGCCGGGTGGCTACACCTTC,CASSIWQGPGGYTF
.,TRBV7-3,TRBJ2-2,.,TGTGCCAGCAGCACACAGAGCACCGGGGAGCTGTTTTTT,CASSTQSTGELFF
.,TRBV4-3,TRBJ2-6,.,TGCGCCAGCAGCCAATGGGGCGTTTATCCCTCTGGGGCCAACGTCCTGACTTTC,CASSQWGVYPSGANVLTF
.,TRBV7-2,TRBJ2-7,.,TGTGCCAGCAGCTTATCGGAACAGCAGTACTTC,CASSLSEQQYF
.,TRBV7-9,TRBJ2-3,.,TGTGCCAGCAGCCCACTCCTAGAAAGGCCAGATACGCAGTATTTT,CASSPLLERPDTQYF
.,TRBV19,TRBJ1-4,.,TGTGCCAGTAGTATTGGTAGTTCGGGGGAAAAACTGTTTTTT,CASSIGSSGEKLFF
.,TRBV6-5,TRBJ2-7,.,TGTGCCAGCAGTACCCGTAGCTCCTACGAGCAGTACTTC,CASSTRSSYEQYF
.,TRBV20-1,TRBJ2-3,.,TGCAGTGCCCAGTTGGGCGATACGCAGTATTTT,CSAQLGDTQYF
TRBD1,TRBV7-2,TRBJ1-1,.,TGTGCCAGCAGCGAACAGGGGGGGGCCGACACTGAAGCTTTCTTT,CASSEQGGADTEAFF
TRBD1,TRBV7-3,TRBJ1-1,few,TGTGCCAGCAGCTTAACGGTGACAGGGACCACTGAAGCTTTCTTT,CASSLTVTGTTEAFF
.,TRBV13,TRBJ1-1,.,TGTGCCAGCAGCTTAGTTGGAGGTGAAGCTTTCTTT,CASSLVGGEAFF
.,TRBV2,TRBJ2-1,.,TGTGCCAGCAGCCCCTGGGGGGGGCAATACAATGAGCAGTTCTTC,CASSPWGGQYNEQFF
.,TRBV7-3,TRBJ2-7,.,TGTGCCAGCAGCTTAGGGCCGGACTACGAGCAGTACTTC,CASSLGPDYEQYF
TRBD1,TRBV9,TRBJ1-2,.,TGTGCCAGCAGCCCACAGGGGGCGGCCTATGGCTACACCTTC,CASSPQGAAYGYTF
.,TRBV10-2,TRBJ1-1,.,TGCGCCAGCAGTAGCGTCAGGACTGAAGCTTTCTTT,CASSSVRTEAFF
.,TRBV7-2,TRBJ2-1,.,TGTGCCAGCAGCTCCCAGGGGACTCCCTACAATGAGCAGTTCTTC,CASSSQGTPYNEQFF
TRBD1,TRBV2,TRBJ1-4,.,TGTGCCAGCAGTAGGGACAGGGGGGAGGAAAAACTGTTTTTT,CASSRDRGEEKLFF
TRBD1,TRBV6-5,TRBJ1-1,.,TGTGCCAGCAGGCGAAGAGGGGGCAGGGACACTGAAGCTTTCTTT,CASRRRGGRDTEAFF
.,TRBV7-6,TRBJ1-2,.,TGTGCCAGCAGCGACATGAATGGCTACACCTTC,CASSDMNGYTF
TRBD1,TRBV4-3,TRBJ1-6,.,TGCGCCAGCAGCCAGAGGACGGGACAGGGCGGATCACCCCTCCACTTT,CASSQRTGQGGSPLHF
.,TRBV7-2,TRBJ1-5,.,TGTGCCAGCAGCTTAGGGGACTTGGGGTCCCAGCATTTT,CASSLGDLGSQHF
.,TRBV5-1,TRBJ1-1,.,TGCGCCAGCAGCTTGGCCGGGCAGGAGAACACTGAAGCTTTCTTT,CASSLAGQENTEAFF
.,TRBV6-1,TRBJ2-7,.,TGTGCCAGCAGTGAGACGGACAACTACGAGCAGTACTTC,CASSETDNYEQYF
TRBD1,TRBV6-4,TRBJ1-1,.,TGTGCCAGCAACTACTCTCGGGACAGGGGGCGTGTTACTGAAGCTTTCTTT,CASNYSRDRGRVTEAFF
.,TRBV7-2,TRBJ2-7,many,TGTGCCAGCAGCCCCCACAGCGGCTCCTACGAGCAGTACTTC,CASSPHSGSYEQYF
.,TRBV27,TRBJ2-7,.,TGTGCCAGCAGTCCCGGGACGGCCTACGAGCAGTACTTC,CASSPGTAYEQYF